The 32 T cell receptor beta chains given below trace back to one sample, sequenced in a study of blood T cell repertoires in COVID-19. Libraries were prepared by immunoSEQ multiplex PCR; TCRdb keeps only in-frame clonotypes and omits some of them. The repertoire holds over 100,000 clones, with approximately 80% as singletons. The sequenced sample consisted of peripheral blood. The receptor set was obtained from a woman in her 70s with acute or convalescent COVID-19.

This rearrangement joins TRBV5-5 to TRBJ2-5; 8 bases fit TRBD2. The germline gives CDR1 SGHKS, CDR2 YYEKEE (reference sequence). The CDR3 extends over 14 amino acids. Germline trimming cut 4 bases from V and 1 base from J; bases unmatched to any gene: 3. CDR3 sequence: CASSPGLAQETQYF. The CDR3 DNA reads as TGTGCCAGCAGCCCCGGACTAGCCCAAGAGACCCAGTACTTC.

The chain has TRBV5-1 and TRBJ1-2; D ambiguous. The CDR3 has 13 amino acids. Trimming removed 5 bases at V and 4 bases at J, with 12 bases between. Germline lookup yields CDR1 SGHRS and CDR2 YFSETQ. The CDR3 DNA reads TGCGCCAGCAGTAAAGAGAGAACCTATGGCTACACCTTC. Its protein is CASSKERTYGYTF.

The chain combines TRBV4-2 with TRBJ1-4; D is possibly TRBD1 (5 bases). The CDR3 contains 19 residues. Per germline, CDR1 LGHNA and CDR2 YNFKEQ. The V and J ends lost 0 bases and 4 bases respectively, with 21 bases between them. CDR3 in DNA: TGTGCCAGCAGCCAAGAAGAGGCAGGGACTGTGTTAGGTAATGAAAAACTGTTTTTT. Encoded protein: CASSQEEAGTVLGNEKLFF.

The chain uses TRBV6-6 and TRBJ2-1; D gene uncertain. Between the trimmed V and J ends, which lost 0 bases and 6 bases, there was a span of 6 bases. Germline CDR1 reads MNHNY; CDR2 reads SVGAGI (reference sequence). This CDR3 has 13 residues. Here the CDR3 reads CASSYSETNEQFF. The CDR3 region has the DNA TGTGCCAGCAGTTACTCGGAGACCAATGAGCAGTTCTTC.

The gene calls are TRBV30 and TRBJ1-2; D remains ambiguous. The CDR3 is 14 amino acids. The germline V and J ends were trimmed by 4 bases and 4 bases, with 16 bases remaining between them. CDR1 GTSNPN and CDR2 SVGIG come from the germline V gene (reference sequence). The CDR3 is CAWTRSGNFYGYTF. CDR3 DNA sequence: TGTGCCTGGACCCGAAGCGGAAACTTCTATGGCTACACCTTC. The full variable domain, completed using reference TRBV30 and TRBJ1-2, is SQTIHQWPATLVQPVGSPLSLECTVEGTSNPNLYWYRQAAGRGLQLLFYSVGIGQISSEVPQNLSASRPQDRQFILSSKKLLLSDSGFYLCAWTRSGNFYGYTFGSGTRLTVV.

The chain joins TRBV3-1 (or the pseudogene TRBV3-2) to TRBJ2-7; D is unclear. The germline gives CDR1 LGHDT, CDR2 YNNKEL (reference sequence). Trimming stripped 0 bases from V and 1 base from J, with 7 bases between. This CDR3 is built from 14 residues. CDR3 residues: CASSQEPGSYEQYF. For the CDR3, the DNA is TGTGCCAGCAGCCAAGAACCAGGTTCCTACGAGCAGTACTTC.

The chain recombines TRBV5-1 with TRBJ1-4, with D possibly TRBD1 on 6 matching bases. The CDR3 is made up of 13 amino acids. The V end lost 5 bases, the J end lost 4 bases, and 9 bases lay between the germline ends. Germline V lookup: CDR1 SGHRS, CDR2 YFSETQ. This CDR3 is CASRADSNEKLFF. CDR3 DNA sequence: TGCGCCAGCAGGGCGGACAGTAATGAAAAACTGTTTTTT.

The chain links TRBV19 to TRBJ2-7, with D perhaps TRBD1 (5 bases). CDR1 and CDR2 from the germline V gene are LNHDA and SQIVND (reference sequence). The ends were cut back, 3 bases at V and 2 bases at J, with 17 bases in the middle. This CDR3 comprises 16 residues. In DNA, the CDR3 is TGTGCCAGTAGTATTGCCAGGGCACAAGGACCCTACGAGCAGTACTTC. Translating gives CASSIARAQGPYEQYF.

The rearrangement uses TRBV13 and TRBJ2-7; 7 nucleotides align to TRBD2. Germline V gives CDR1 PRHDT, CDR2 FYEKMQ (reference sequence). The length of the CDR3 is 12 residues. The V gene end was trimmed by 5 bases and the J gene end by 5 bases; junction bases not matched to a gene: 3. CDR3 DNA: TGTGCCAGCAGCCCCGGGGGGAACGAGCAGTACTTC. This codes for CASSPGGNEQYF.

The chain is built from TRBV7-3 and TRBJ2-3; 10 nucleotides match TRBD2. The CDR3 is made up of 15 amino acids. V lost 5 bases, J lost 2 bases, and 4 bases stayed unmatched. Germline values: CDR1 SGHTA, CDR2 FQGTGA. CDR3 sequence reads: CASSRGLANTDTQYF. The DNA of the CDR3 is TGTGCCAGCAGCCGGGGACTAGCGAACACAGATACGCAGTATTTT.

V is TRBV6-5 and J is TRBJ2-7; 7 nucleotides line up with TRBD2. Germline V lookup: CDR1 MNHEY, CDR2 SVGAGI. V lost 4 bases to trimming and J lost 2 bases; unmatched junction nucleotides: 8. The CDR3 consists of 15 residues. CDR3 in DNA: TGTGCCAGCAGTTCCCACACTAGCGTCGCCTACGAGCAGTACTTC. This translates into CASSSHTSVAYEQYF.

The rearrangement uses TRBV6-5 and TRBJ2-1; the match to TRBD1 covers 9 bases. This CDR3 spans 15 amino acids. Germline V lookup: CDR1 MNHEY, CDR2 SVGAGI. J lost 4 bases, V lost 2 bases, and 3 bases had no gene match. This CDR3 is CASSYTGGPYNEQFF. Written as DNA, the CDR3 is TGTGCCAGCAGTTACACAGGGGGCCCGTACAATGAGCAGTTCTTC.

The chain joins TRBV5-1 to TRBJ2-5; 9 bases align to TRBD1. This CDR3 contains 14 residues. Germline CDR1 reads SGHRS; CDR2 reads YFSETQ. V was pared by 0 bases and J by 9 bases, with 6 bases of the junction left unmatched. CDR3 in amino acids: CASSLDRGPFSQYF. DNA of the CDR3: TGCGCCAGCAGCTTGGACAGGGGGCCGTTCTCCCAGTACTTC. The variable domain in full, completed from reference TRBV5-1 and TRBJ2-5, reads KAGVTQTPRYLIKTRGQQVTLSCSPISGHRSVSWYQQTPGQGLQFLFEYFSETQRNKGNFPGRFSGRQFSNSRSEMNVSTLELGDSALYLCASSLDRGPFSQYFGPGTRLLVL.

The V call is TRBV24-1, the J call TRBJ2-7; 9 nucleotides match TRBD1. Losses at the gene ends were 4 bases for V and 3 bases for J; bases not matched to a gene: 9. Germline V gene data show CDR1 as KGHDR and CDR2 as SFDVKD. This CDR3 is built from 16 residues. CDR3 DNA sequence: TGTGCCACCAGTGAGCGAAGCACAGGGGGCCACTACGAGCAGTACTTC. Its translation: CATSERSTGGHYEQYF.

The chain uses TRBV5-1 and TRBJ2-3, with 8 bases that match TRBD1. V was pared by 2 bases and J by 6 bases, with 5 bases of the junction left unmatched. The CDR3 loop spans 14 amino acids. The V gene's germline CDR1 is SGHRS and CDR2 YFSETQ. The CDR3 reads CASSFRTGTDTQYF. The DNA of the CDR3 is TGCGCCAGCAGCTTCCGGACAGGGACGGATACGCAGTATTTT. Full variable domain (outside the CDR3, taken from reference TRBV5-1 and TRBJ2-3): KAGVTQTPRYLIKTRGQQVTLSCSPISGHRSVSWYQQTPGQGLQFLFEYFSETQRNKGNFPGRFSGRQFSNSRSEMNVSTLELGDSALYLCASSFRTGTDTQYFGPGTRLTVL.

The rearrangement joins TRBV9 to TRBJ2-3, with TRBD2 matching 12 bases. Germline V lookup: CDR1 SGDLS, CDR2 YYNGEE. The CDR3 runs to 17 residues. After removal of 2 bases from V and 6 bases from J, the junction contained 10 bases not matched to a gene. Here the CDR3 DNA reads TGTGCCAGCAGCGTCGACCCTAGCGGGGGGGCCGAGGATACGCAGTATTTT. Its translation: CASSVDPSGGAEDTQYF. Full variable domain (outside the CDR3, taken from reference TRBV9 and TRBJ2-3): DSGVTQTPKHLITATGQRVTLRCSPRSGDLSVYWYQQSLDQGLQFLIQYYNGEERAKGNILERFSAQQFPDLHSELNLSSLELGDSALYFCASSVDPSGGAEDTQYFGPGTRLTVL.

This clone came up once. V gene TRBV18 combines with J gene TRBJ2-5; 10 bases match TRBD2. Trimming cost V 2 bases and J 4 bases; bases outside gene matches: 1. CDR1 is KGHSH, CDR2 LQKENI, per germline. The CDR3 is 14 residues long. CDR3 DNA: TGTGCCAGCTCACCAGGGACTAGCGTAGAGACCCAGTACTTC. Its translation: CASSPGTSVETQYF.

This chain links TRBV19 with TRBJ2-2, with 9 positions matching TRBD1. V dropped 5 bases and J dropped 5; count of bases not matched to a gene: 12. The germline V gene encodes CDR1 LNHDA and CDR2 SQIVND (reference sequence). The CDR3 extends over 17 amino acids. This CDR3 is CASSSSVGQGRTGELFF. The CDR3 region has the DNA TGTGCCAGTAGTTCCTCGGTGGGACAGGGAAGAACCGGGGAGCTGTTTTTT.

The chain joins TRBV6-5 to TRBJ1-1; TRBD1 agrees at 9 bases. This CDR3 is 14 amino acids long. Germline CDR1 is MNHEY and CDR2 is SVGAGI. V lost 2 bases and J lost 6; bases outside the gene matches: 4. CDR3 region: CASSYGTGLAEAFF. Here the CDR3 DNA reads TGTGCCAGCAGTTACGGGACAGGGTTAGCTGAAGCTTTCTTT.

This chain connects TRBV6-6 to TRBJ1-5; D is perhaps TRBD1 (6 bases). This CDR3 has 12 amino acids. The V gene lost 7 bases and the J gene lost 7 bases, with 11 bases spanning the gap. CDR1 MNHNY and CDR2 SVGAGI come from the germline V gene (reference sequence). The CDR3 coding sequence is TGTGCCAGCACCACAGGGTCGCAGCCCCAGCATTTT. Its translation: CASTTGSQPQHF.

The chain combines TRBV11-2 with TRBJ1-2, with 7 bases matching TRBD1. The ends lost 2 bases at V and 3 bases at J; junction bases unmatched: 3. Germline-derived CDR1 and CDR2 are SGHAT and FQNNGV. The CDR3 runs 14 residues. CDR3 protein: CASSLRGGDYGYTF. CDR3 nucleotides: TGTGCCAGCAGCTTACGAGGGGGCGACTATGGCTACACCTTC.

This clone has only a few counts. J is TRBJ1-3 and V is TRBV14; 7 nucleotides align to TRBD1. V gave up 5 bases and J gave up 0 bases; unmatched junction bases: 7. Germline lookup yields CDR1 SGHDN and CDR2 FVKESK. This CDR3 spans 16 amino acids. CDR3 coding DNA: TGTGCCAGCAGCTCCCGGGACAGAACCTCTGGAAACACCATATATTTT. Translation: CASSSRDRTSGNTIYF. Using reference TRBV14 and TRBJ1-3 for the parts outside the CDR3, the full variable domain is EAGVTQFPSHSVIEKGQTVTLRCDPISGHDNLYWYRRVMGKEIKFLLHFVKESKQDESGMPNNRFLAERTGGTYSTLKVQPAELEDSGVYFCASSSRDRTSGNTIYFGEGSWLTVV.

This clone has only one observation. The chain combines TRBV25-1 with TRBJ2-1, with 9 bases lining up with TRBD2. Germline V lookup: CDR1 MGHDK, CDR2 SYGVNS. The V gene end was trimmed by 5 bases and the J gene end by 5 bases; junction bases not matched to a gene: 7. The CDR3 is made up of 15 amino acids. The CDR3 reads CASSKLAGGNNEQFF. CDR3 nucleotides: TGTGCCAGCAGTAAACTAGCGGGCGGTAACAATGAGCAGTTCTTC.

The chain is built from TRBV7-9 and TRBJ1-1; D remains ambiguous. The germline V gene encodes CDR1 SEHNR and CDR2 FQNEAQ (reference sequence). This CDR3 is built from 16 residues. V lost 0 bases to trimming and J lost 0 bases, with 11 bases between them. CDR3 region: CASSLAAGRMNTEAFF. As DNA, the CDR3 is TGTGCCAGCAGCTTAGCGGCAGGTAGAATGAACACTGAAGCTTTCTTT.

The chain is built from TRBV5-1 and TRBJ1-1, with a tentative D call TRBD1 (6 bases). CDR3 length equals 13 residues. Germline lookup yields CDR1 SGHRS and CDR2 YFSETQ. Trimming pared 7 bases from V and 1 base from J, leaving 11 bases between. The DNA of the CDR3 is TGCGCCAGCCGGGACATCGCGAACACTGAAGCTTTCTTT. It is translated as CASRDIANTEAFF.

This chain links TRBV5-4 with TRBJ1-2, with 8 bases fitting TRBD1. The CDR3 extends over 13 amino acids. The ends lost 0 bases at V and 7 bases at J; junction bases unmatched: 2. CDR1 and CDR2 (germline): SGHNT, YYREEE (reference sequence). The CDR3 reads CASSLAGGSGYTF. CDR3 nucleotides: TGTGCCAGCAGCTTGGCAGGGGGCTCTGGCTACACCTTC.

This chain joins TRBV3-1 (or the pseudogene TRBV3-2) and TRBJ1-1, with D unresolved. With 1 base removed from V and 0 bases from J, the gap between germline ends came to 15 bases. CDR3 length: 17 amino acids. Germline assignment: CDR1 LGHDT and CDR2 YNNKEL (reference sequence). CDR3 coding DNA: TGTGCCAGCAGCCAAGGGTCCCGCGCCTTTATGAACACTGAAGCTTTCTTT. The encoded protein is CASSQGSRAFMNTEAFF.

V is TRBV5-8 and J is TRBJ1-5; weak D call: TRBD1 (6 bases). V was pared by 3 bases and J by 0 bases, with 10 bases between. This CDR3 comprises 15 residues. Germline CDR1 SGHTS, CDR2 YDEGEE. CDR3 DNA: TGTGCCAGCAGCTCCAGGGGTTATAGCAATCAGCCCCAGCATTTT. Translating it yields CASSSRGYSNQPQHF. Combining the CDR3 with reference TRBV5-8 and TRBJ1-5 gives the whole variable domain EAGVTQSPTHLIKTRGQQATLRCSPISGHTSVYWYQQALGLGLQFLLWYDEGEERNRGNFPPRFSGRQFPNYSSELNVNALELEDSALYLCASSSRGYSNQPQHFGDGTRLSIL.

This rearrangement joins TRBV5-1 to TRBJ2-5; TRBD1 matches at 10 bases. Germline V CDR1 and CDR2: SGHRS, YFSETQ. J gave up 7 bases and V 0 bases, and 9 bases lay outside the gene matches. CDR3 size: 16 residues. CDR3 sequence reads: CASSLAEDRGRGTQYF. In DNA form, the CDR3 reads TGCGCCAGCAGCTTGGCCGAAGACAGGGGGCGCGGGACCCAGTACTTC.

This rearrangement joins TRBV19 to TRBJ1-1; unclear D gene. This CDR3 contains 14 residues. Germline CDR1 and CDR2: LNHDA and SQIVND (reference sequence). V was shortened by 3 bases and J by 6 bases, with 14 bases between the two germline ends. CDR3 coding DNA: TGTGCCAGTAGTATTGGTTCGGGGTTCGCTGAAGCTTTCTTT. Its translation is CASSIGSGFAEAFF.

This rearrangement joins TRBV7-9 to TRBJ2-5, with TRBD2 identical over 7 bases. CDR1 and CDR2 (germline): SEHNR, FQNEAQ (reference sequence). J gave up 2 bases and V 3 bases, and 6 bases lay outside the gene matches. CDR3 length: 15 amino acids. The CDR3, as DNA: TGTGCCAGCAGCTTGGGAGGGGTTGAGCAAGAGACCCAGTACTTC. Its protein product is CASSLGGVEQETQYF. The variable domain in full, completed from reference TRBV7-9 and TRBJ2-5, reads DTGVSQNPRHKITKRGQNVTFRCDPISEHNRLYWYRQTLGQGPEFLTYFQNEAQLEKSRLLSDRFSAERPKGSFSTLEIQRTEQGDSAMYLCASSLGGVEQETQYFGPGTRLLVL.

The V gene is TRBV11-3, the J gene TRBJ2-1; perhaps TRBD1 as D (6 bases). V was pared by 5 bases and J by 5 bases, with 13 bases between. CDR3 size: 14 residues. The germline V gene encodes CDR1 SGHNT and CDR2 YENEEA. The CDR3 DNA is TGTGCCAGCAGCCCAGGGGCCATAGACAATGAGCAGTTCTTC. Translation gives CASSPGAIDNEQFF.